The T cell receptor (beta chain) under discussion was sequenced for a study of cytomegalovirus exposure and HLA in healthy donors. Study-level background: Sequencing of 150 million to 200 million T cells in an earlier analysis found approximately 120 million unique TCR beta sequences.

Study results and limitations: The authors considered a cluster of highly shared sequence variants likely to be a sequencing artifact.

The primer mix had 60 Vbeta and 13 Jbeta primers. Sequenced by immunoSEQ multiplex PCR; TCRdb stores in-frame clones only, minus some. Of roughly 110,000 clones detected, about two thirds appear once; the ten largest clones hold 2.5% to 3.5%. Of note for this clone: The antigen is undetermined.

Germline loops: CDR1 SNHLY, CDR2 FYNNEI. The CDR3 has 15 amino acids. V gave up 1 base and J gave up 10 bases; unmatched junction bases: 5. The sequenced sample was PBMCs. The TCR sequence derives from a female donor in good health and CMV-seronegative. The chain employs TRBV2 and TRBJ2-1; TRBD2 agrees at 12 bases. The DNA for the CDR3 is TGTGCCAGCAGTGAAGTTCCGACTAGCGGGAGAGAGCAGTTCTTC. Its protein is CASSEVPTSGREQFF. Together with reference TRBV2 and TRBJ2-1, the CDR3 gives the full variable domain: EPEVTQTPSHQVTQMGQEVILRCVPISNHLYFYWYRQILGQKVEFLVSFYNNEISEKSEIFDDQFSVERPDGSNFTLKIRSTKLEDSAMYFCASSEVPTSGREQFFGPGTRLTVL.